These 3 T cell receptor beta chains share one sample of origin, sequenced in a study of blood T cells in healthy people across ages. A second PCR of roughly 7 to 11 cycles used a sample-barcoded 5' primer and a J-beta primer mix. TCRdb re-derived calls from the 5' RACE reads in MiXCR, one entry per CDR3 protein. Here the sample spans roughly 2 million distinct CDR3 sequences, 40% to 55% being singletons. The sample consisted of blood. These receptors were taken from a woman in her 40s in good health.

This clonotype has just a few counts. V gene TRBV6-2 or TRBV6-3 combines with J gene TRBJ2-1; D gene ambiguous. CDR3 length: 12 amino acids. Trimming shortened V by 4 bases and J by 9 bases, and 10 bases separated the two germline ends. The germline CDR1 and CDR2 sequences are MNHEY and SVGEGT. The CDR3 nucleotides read TGTGCCAGCAGTTTGTTTCGGACTGAGCAGTTCTTC. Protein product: CASSLFRTEQFF.

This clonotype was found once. CDR3 DNA sequence: TGCAGTGCTAGAGAGCCGGCAGCTAGCACAGATACGCAGTATTTT. It codes for CSAREPAASTDTQYF. V and J are TRBV20-1 and TRBJ2-3; D gene uncertain. V shed 0 bases and J shed 0 bases, with 10 bases lying between them. Germline V lookup: CDR1 DFQATT, CDR2 SNEGSKA (reference sequence). This CDR3 has 15 residues.

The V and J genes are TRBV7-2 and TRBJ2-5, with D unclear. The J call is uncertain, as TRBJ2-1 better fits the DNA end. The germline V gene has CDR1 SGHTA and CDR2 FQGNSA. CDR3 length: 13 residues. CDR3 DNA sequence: TGTGCCAGCAGCTTAGCACACCAAGAGACCCAGTTCTTC. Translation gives CASSLAHQETQFF.